These T cell receptor beta chains were read from a single sample in a study of blood T cell repertoires in COVID-19. Here immunoSEQ multiplex PCR was the method, and the copy in TCRdb shows in-frame clones only, minus some. The sample lists approximately 170,000 clones; 81% were seen once. Source material: peripheral blood. These receptors came from a man aged 55 to 70 with active or convalescent COVID-19. Each CDR3 is given with its conserved first and last residue. The order of the fields is V gene, D gene, J gene, clone size, CDR3 protein, CDR3 DNA. D genes are given only for firm matches. Only some rows state a clone size, as once, few, many or a class for expanded clones.

TRBV9	TRBD1	TRBJ1-1	.	CASSASTGGNTEAFF	TGTGCCAGCAGCGCCTCTACAGGGGGAAACACTGAAGCTTTCTTT
TRBV5-1	.	TRBJ2-7	few	CASSRNLQGRHSSEQYF	TGCGCCAGCAGCAGGAACTTACAGGGCCGACACTCTAGCGAGCAGTACTTC
TRBV6-4	.	TRBJ2-1	.	CASSDSGDSNEQFF	TGTGCCAGCAGTGACTCTGGGGACTCGAATGAGCAGTTCTTC
TRBV3-1/TRBV3-2	TRBD1	TRBJ2-7	.	CASRQGAAYEQYF	TGTGCCAGCAGACAGGGGGCGGCCTACGAGCAGTACTTC
TRBV23-1	.	TRBJ2-1	.	CASSQRDNSYNEQFF	TGCGCCAGCAGTCAAAGGGACAACTCCTACAATGAGCAGTTCTTC
TRBV6-6	.	TRBJ1-1	.	CASRIADGEAFF	TGTGCCAGCAGAATAGCGGACGGCGAAGCTTTCTTT
TRBV6-5	TRBD2	TRBJ2-2	once	CASRGIAGAAGELFF	TGTGCCAGCAGGGGAATAGCGGGAGCAGCCGGGGAGCTGTTTTTT
TRBV29-1	.	TRBJ1-3	once	CSVVPGYGNTIYF	TGCAGCGTTGTTCCGGGTTATGGAAACACCATATATTTT
TRBV7-2	TRBD2	TRBJ2-3	.	CASSFDGLAGGKDTQYF	TGTGCCAGCAGCTTCGATGGACTAGCGGGAGGAAAAGATACGCAGTATTTT
TRBV27	TRBD1	TRBJ2-1	.	CASSFLGDRGLNEQFF	TGTGCCAGCAGTTTTTTAGGGGACAGGGGGCTCAATGAGCAGTTCTTC
TRBV5-4	.	TRBJ1-5	.	CASSSFGENQPQHF	TGTGCCAGCAGCTCCTTCGGGGAGAATCAGCCCCAGCATTTT
TRBV28	TRBD1	TRBJ1-5	once	CASRTTGVSNQPQHF	TGTGCCAGCAGGACGACAGGGGTATCAAATCAGCCCCAGCATTTT
TRBV7-2	TRBD2	TRBJ2-3	.	CASSSHLSGRASWSNTQYF	TGTGCCAGCAGCTCACATCTTAGCGGGAGGGCTTCGTGGTCAAATACGCAGTATTTT
TRBV28	.	TRBJ1-5	once	CASIRTGNQPQHF	TGTGCCAGCATTCGGACAGGCAATCAGCCCCAGCATTTT
TRBV10-1	TRBD1	TRBJ2-5	many	CASSEGTGGGETQYF	TGCGCCAGCAGTGAAGGGACAGGGGGCGGTGAGACCCAGTACTTC
TRBV20-1	TRBD1	TRBJ2-3	.	CSASYPGTGYFDTQYF	TGCAGTGCTAGTTATCCCGGGACAGGGTATTTCGATACGCAGTATTTT
TRBV13	.	TRBJ2-1	.	CASSSVAAGYFDEQFF	TGTGCCAGCAGCTCGGTAGCCGCGGGATACTTTGATGAGCAGTTCTTC
TRBV6-2/TRBV6-3	.	TRBJ1-1	once	CASSYSRGGSFVFF	TGTGCCAGCAGTTACTCGAGGGGGGGCTCCTTTGTTTTCTTT
TRBV5-1	.	TRBJ1-6	.	CASSTTGRGNSPLHF	TGCGCCAGCAGCACTACAGGGAGAGGCAATTCACCCCTCCACTTT
TRBV18	TRBD2	TRBJ2-3	once	CASSPAGARDTQYF	TGTGCCAGCTCACCAGCGGGAGCACGGGATACGCAGTATTTT
TRBV5-1	TRBD2	TRBJ2-3	.	CASSWVLAGSGDTQYF	TGCGCCAGCAGCTGGGTACTAGCGGGGTCGGGAGATACGCAGTATTTT
TRBV24-1	TRBD1	TRBJ2-1	.	CATSGAIGTGTEYNEQFF	TGTGCCACCAGTGGCGCAATTGGGACCGGGACAGAGTACAATGAGCAGTTCTTC
TRBV18	TRBD1	TRBJ1-2	.	CASRPRDSNYGYTF	TGTGCCAGCCGGCCCCGGGACAGCAACTATGGCTACACCTTC
TRBV5-1	TRBD2	TRBJ2-3	.	CASSLAPASGRPRGTDTQYF	TGCGCCAGCAGCTTGGCCCCGGCTAGCGGGAGGCCTAGGGGCACAGATACGCAGTATTTT